This TCR beta chain was obtained from a study of blood T cell repertoires in COVID-19. As for the study in general: T cells, B-cell-depleted T cells, or PBMCs supplied cDNA or gDNA.

The CDR3 extends over 18 amino acids. The germline gives CDR1 MGHDK, CDR2 SYGVNS. V lost 5 bases and J lost 4; bases outside the gene matches: 17. The data were produced by immunoSEQ multiplex PCR, yet TCRdb's version contains in-frame clones alone and is incomplete. The sample includes 95,000 to 110,000 clones, 84% of them seen just once. The J gene is TRBJ2-7, the V gene TRBV25-1, with TRBD1 identical over 10 bases. The sample was peripheral blood. The sequence was obtained from a human donor in a cohort sampled during active COVID-19. The CDR3 DNA reads as TGTGCCAGCAGTTCGCCCGTGGGACAGGGGTACCCACTGTACGAGCAGTACTTC. As protein: CASSSPVGQGYPLYEQYF.